These 27 T cell receptor beta chains came from one sample sequenced in a study of cytomegalovirus exposure and HLA in healthy donors. PCR employed 60 Vbeta and 13 Jbeta primers. TCRdb's table, derived via immunoSEQ multiplex PCR, lists solely in-frame clones and lacks some. Among 60,000 to 80,000 clones, about four fifths were seen once, and the ten largest hold about 4.9%. Sequenced sample: PBMCs. These receptors were taken from a woman aged 25-40 years in good health and CMV-seronegative.

The chain has TRBV10-1 and TRBJ2-7, with 12 bases that match TRBD2. The CDR3 totals 15 residues. The germline CDR1 and CDR2 sequences are WNHNN and SYGVQD (reference sequence). After removal of 5 bases from V and 7 bases from J, the junction contained 9 bases not matched to a gene. The CDR3 here is CASSTGTSGSWEQYF. The CDR3 nucleotides read TGCGCCAGCAGTACCGGGACTAGCGGGTCTTGGGAGCAGTACTTC.

This chain connects TRBV6-1 to TRBJ1-4; weak D call: TRBD1 (5 bases). The CDR3 contains 13 residues. Germline CDR1 MNHNS, CDR2 SASEGT. Trimming left V 8 bases short and J 4 bases short, with 11 bases between. CDR3 sequence (DNA): TGTGCCAGCGGTGGGGGACTTAATGAAAAACTGTTTTTT. It codes for CASGGGLNEKLFF.

CDR3 nucleotides: TGTGCCAGCAACCCGGGACTAGCGGAACCTTGGGGTACGCAGTATTTT. This sequence encodes CASNPGLAEPWGTQYF. V and J are TRBV2 and TRBJ2-3; 11 nucleotides match TRBD2. V shed 7 bases, J shed 8 bases, and the junction held 14 bases outside the gene matches. Germline CDR1 reads SNHLY; CDR2 reads FYNNEI. This CDR3 contains 16 residues. Based on the CDR3 plus reference TRBV2 and TRBJ2-3, the full variable domain is EPEVTQTPSHQVTQMGQEVILRCVPISNHLYFYWYRQILGQKVEFLVSFYNNEISEKSEIFDDQFSVERPDGSNFTLKIRSTKLEDSAMYFCASNPGLAEPWGTQYFGPGTRLTVL.

This clone appeared once. Lacking the conserved final phenylalanine or tryptophan, this CDR3 likely reflects a read error. The rearrangement uses TRBV2 and TRBJ2-7; 7 nucleotides line up with TRBD1. The CDR3 length is 15 residues. The germline V gene has CDR1 SNHLY and CDR2 FYNNEI. Trimming at V came to 3 bases and at J to 4 bases, leaving 9 bases not matched to a gene. CDR3 protein: CASSDPGTERYEQYL. CDR3 nucleotides: TGTGCCAGCAGTGACCCCGGGACAGAGAGATACGAGCAGTACCTC.

This CDR3 reads CASSQGSSSGRNEQFF. The CDR3 DNA sequence: TGCGCCAGCAGCCAAGGTTCTTCTAGCGGGAGGAATGAGCAGTTCTTC. The chain combines TRBV4-3 with TRBJ2-1; 11 bases match TRBD2. The germline V gene encodes CDR1 LGHNA and CDR2 YSLEER. V was pared by 1 base and J by 7 bases, with 6 bases of the junction left unmatched. The CDR3 consists of 16 residues.

The chain couples TRBV28 to TRBJ2-1; the match to TRBD2 covers 9 bases. V was pared by 3 bases and J by 10 bases, with 4 bases of the junction left unmatched. The CDR3 loop spans 13 amino acids. CDR1 is MDHEN, CDR2 SYDVKM, per germline. CDR3 DNA sequence: TGTGCCAGCAGTTTCGGCGGGAGGGCCGAGCAGTTCTTC. This codes for CASSFGGRAEQFF.

J is TRBJ2-3 and V is TRBV5-6; D remains unclear. Germline V CDR1 and CDR2: SGHDT, YYEEEE. The CDR3 is 14 amino acids. The ends were cut back, 1 base at V and 2 bases at J, with 8 bases in the middle. Here the CDR3 reads CASSLFQVTDTQYF. In nucleotides, the CDR3 is TGTGCCAGCAGCTTGTTTCAGGTCACAGATACGCAGTATTTT.

The chain is built from TRBV28 and TRBJ1-2; 7 bases line up with TRBD1. In germline, CDR1 is MDHEN, CDR2 SYDVKM. Trimming took 6 bases from V and 5 from J; bases not matched to a gene: 18. The CDR3 length is 17 residues. The CDR3 region has the DNA TGTGCCAGCAGCCCTTTCCCCGCTTCACAGGGGAGTTATGGCTACACCTTC. Encoded protein: CASSPFPASQGSYGYTF.

The genes are TRBV6-1 and TRBJ1-2, with D possibly being TRBD1 (6 bases). This CDR3 has 14 amino acids. The ends were cut back, 10 bases at V and 0 bases at J, with 15 bases in the middle. Germline CDR1 is MNHNS and CDR2 is SASEGT. This CDR3 is CATRGRGTNYGYTF. CDR3 nucleotide sequence: TGTGCCACCAGGGGAAGGGGAACTAACTATGGCTACACCTTC.

This clone was recorded a few times. The chain joins TRBV5-4 to TRBJ2-7; TRBD1 matches at 9 bases. The CDR3 totals 15 residues. J gave up 3 bases and V 4 bases, and 8 bases lay outside the gene matches. Looked up from germline, CDR1 is SGHNT and CDR2 is YYREEE (reference sequence). CDR3 bases: TGTGCCAGCAGCGCGGCCGGGACAGGGAGCTACGAGCAGTACTTC. This gives the protein CASSAAGTGSYEQYF.

This clone has only a few counts. The chain carries TRBV11-2 and TRBJ2-1; 10 bases align to TRBD2. V gave up 0 bases and J gave up 14 bases; unmatched junction bases: 4. Germline V gene sequence: CDR1 SGHAT, CDR2 FQNNGV. The CDR3 is 13 amino acids. For the CDR3, the DNA is TGTGCCAGCAGCTTAGACCCTAGCGGGAGAGAGTTCTTC. It is translated as CASSLDPSGREFF.

CDR3 sequence (DNA): TGTGCCAGCAGGTTAAGGGAGTCAGCTTTCTTT. Translation: CASRLRESAFF. The chain combines TRBV28 with TRBJ1-1, with no clear D. The V gene lost 6 bases and the J gene lost 10 bases, with 12 bases spanning the gap. CDR1 is MDHEN and CDR2 is SYDVKM in the germline V gene. The CDR3 length is 11 residues.

In the case of this clone: This may be a read error, as it is one base from a much larger clone. The CDR3 DNA follows: TGTGCCAGCGGTTCCTGGACAGGGGGCTACGAGCAGTACTTC. Its translation: CASGSWTGGYEQYF. The rearrangement links TRBV6-6 to TRBJ2-5; TRBD1 matches 10 bases. The J call is in doubt because the DNA end fits TRBJ2-7 better. CDR1 is MNHNY and CDR2 is SVGAGI in the germline V gene (reference sequence). The CDR3 runs to 14 residues.

The rearrangement links TRBV5-1 to TRBJ2-3; TRBD2 matches at 8 bases. With V trimmed by 0 bases and J by 5 bases, 8 bases remained unmatched. The CDR3 extends over 16 amino acids. The germline V gene encodes CDR1 SGHRS and CDR2 YFSETQ. The CDR3 DNA follows: TGCGCCAGCAGCTTGGAACCGGGACTAGGACAAGATACGCAGTATTTT. As protein: CASSLEPGLGQDTQYF.

This rearrangement joins TRBV2 to TRBJ1-5; D is perhaps TRBD1 (5 bases). Deletions cut 3 bases from V and 4 bases from J, with 13 bases between. Germline V gene lookup returns CDR1 SNHLY and CDR2 FYNNEI. CDR3 length: 15 residues. In nucleotides, the CDR3 is TGTGCCAGCAGTGATCGGGGGACGATGAATCAGCCCCAGCATTTT. It yields the protein CASSDRGTMNQPQHF.

The V call is TRBV10-3, the J call TRBJ2-1; TRBD1 matches at 8 bases. V lost 11 bases to trimming and J lost 8 bases; unmatched junction nucleotides: 11. Germline loops: CDR1 ENHRY, CDR2 SYGVKD. CDR3 length: 13 amino acids. In DNA form, the CDR3 reads TGTGCCTCGACAGGGGTGGGGGGCGATGAGCAGTTCTTC. It specifies CASTGVGGDEQFF.

The V call is TRBV28, the J call TRBJ2-4, with 9 bases aligning to TRBD1. V dropped 5 bases and J dropped 2; count of bases not matched to a gene: 7. This CDR3 region has 16 residues. Per germline, CDR1 MDHEN and CDR2 SYDVKM. CDR3 nucleotide sequence: TGTGCCAGCAGTGACCGGGACAGGGAAACCAAAAACATTCAGTACTTC. Translated, it gives CASSDRDRETKNIQYF.

The CDR3 bases are TGCGCCAGCAGCGCGGGACAGCCCTCTGGGGCCAACGTCCTGACTTTC. This encodes CASSAGQPSGANVLTF. The chain joins TRBV5-1 to TRBJ2-6, with D possibly TRBD1 on 7 matching bases. With 4 bases removed from V and 0 bases from J, the gap between germline ends came to 11 bases. The germline CDR1 and CDR2 sequences are SGHRS and YFSETQ. The CDR3 length is 16 residues.

The chain couples TRBV5-6 to TRBJ1-1; D gene unclear. Germline lookup yields CDR1 SGHDT and CDR2 YYEEEE. Trimming pared 0 bases from V and 1 base from J, leaving 10 bases between. CDR3 size: 15 residues. CDR3 loop: CASSLGPAENTEAFF. The CDR3 DNA reads as TGTGCCAGCAGCTTGGGTCCAGCGGAGAACACTGAAGCTTTCTTT.

V gene TRBV6-5 combines with J gene TRBJ2-3; 7 bases align to TRBD2. Unmatched junction bases numbered 7, after V lost 4 bases and J lost 6 bases. CDR1 is MNHEY and CDR2 is SVGAGI in the germline V gene. This CDR3 is built from 14 residues. CDR3: CASSSPRGVDTQYF. The CDR3, as DNA: TGTGCCAGCAGTTCTCCCCGGGGGGTGGATACGCAGTATTTT.

The genes are TRBV6-6 and TRBJ2-7; 8 positions match TRBD2. This CDR3 region has 15 residues. Germline CDR1 reads MNHNY; CDR2 reads SVGAGI (reference sequence). Germline trimming cut 4 bases from V and 0 bases from J; bases unmatched to any gene: 5. CDR3 region: CASSLTREGSYEQYF. Written as DNA, the CDR3 is TGTGCCAGCAGTTTAACCCGGGAGGGCTCCTACGAGCAGTACTTC.

The chain uses TRBV2 and TRBJ2-3; 9 nucleotides agree with TRBD1. V trimming: 11 bases; J trimming: 5 bases; junction bases outside the gene matches: 11. The germline CDR1 and CDR2 sequences are SNHLY and FYNNEI. The CDR3 contains 14 residues. The chain's CDR3 is CAGIRDRVKDTQYF. CDR3 coding DNA: TGTGCCGGAATCCGGGACAGGGTGAAAGATACGCAGTATTTT.

The chain uses TRBV7-2 and TRBJ2-1; tentatively, D is TRBD1 (6 bases). The germline V gene encodes CDR1 SGHTA and CDR2 FQGNSA. The CDR3 is 15 residues long. The ends were cut back, 3 bases at V and 5 bases at J, with 14 bases in the middle. For the CDR3, the DNA is TGTGCCAGCAGCTTGACTACCGGACAGCACAATGAGCAGTTCTTC. Translated, it gives CASSLTTGQHNEQFF.

The CDR3: CASSPEANTGELFF. The CDR3 DNA reads as TGTGCCAGCAGCCCAGAGGCGAACACCGGGGAGCTGTTTTTT. J is TRBJ2-2 and V is TRBV11-1; unclear D gene. The CDR3 sequence is 14 residues long. Trimming removed 5 bases at V and 0 bases at J, with 7 bases between. The germline CDR1 and CDR2 sequences are SGHAT and FQDESV (reference sequence).

This clone was detected a few times. The DNA for the CDR3 is TGTGCCTGGAGTGACCCGGGACTAGTTGGTGGGGCCAACGTCCTGACTTTC. As protein: CAWSDPGLVGGANVLTF. The rearrangement joins TRBV30 to TRBJ2-6, with 8 bases lining up with TRBD2. The CDR3 covers 17 residues. V shed 1 base, J shed 3 bases, and the junction held 8 bases outside the gene matches. Germline loops: CDR1 GTSNPN, CDR2 SVGIG (reference sequence).

The CDR3, as DNA: TGTGCCTGGAAGGAGGGCCCTAGCAATCAGCCCCAGCATTTT. It is translated as CAWKEGPSNQPQHF. The V call is TRBV30, the J call TRBJ1-5; D unclear. The germline V gene has CDR1 GTSNPN and CDR2 SVGIG (reference sequence). Trimming removed 4 bases from V and 0 bases from J, with 10 bases in between. The CDR3 sequence is 14 residues long.

The rearrangement joins TRBV11-3 to TRBJ2-2; TRBD1 aligns across 9 bases. Germline CDR1 SGHNT, CDR2 YENEEA. CDR3 size: 14 residues. The J segment lost 7 bases and the V segment lost 2 bases, leaving 2 bases of the junction unmatched. CDR3 sequence (DNA): TGTGCCAGCAGCTTAAGGACAGGGGTCGGGGAGCTGTTTTTT. This sequence encodes CASSLRTGVGELFF.